This T cell receptor (beta chain) was recorded in a study of OX40 agonist ivuxolimab in advanced cancers. As for the study in general: Patients got intravenous ivuxolimab at 0.01 to 10 mg/kg every 2 weeks. Averaging roughly 60 years in age, with a range of roughly 20 to 90, the cohort was about 83% male.

Of note for this clone: Its antigen is as yet unknown.

The study's findings and limits: CD4+ and CD8+ T cells in blood underwent clonal expansion by week 6 at 0.1 to 3.0 mg/kg.

Blood specimens came from baseline, cycle 4 day 1, and cycle 7 day 1. Looked up from germline, CDR1 is ENHRY and CDR2 is SYGVKD. Trimming removed 4 bases from V and 9 bases from J, with 24 bases in between. CDR3 length: 16 residues. Clones were read by immunoSEQ multiplex PCR, and TCRdb kept only the in-frame ones, dropping some. The sample records tens of thousands of clones, roughly 90% being singletons. The rearrangement links TRBV10-3 to TRBJ1-1; tentatively, D is TRBD1 (5 bases). The origin of this receptor is an adult with an advanced solid tumor such as melanoma, head and neck, liver or kidney cancer. The material sequenced was CD4+ or CD8+ T cells sorted from blood, taken in a trial of the OX40 agonist ivuxolimab. Here the CDR3 DNA reads TGTGCCATCAGTGTCGAGGGGACTATGGGGCAATCCCAAGCTTTCTTT. Its protein is CAISVEGTMGQSQAFF.